This T cell receptor beta chain was captured by sequencing in a study of blood T cells in healthy people across ages. In its sample, this clonotype was seen a few times. Its matching antigen is unknown. V gave up 3 bases and J gave up 0 bases, with 9 bases separating them. Germline values: CDR1 MNHNS, CDR2 SASEGT. This CDR3 comprises 14 residues. Study observations and caveats: Strong correlation linked observed beta diversity and percent naive T cells.

Sample-barcoded 5' priming and a J-beta primer mix drove a second PCR of about 6 to 12 cycles. One entry per CDR3 protein, called by TCRdb with MiXCR from the 5' RACE reads. The data show around 700,000 distinct CDR3 sequences, 25% seen once. Another study also made use of these data, one on T cells of mothers and their children. That study reports: Each child gave approximately 3.2 million TCR beta CDR3 reads (each mother, over 9.5 million).

This clonotype was obtained from a boy aged 5-17 years in good health. The sample consisted of blood. The chain joins TRBV6-1 to TRBJ2-7; D not certain. DNA for the CDR3: TGTGCCAGCAGTGATTTGGGGTCCTCCTACGAGCAGTACTTC. Translating it yields CASSDLGSSYEQYF.